The clone carrying this T cell receptor (beta chain) showed up just a few times. Antigen unknown. A 5'RACE template-switching step, the method used to make TCR cDNA, added a universal primer site and UMIs. TCRdb fed the 5' RACE reads into MiXCR, producing one record per CDR3 protein. Here the sample spans about 220,000 distinct CDR3 sequences, roughly 6.2% being singletons. These data originate in a study of T cells after yellow fever vaccination. Study outcomes and limitations: Reappearing after the booster were most of the clones from primary vaccination (less than 98% CD4, 88% CD8).

Germline CDR1 KGHSH, CDR2 LQKENI. Trimming cost V 3 bases and J 6 bases; bases outside gene matches: 14. The length of the CDR3 is 17 residues. This clonotype was sampled from a man younger than 40 who received the YFV17D yellow fever vaccine. J is TRBJ2-3 and V is TRBV18; 8 nucleotides align to TRBD1. The source was CD4+ T cells sorted from PBMCs, collected on the day of the yellow fever booster vaccination. The CDR3 DNA reads TGTGCCAGCTCACCGTATAGCCGGGACAGGTTCACGGATACGCAGTATTTT. Translated, it gives CASSPYSRDRFTDTQYF.